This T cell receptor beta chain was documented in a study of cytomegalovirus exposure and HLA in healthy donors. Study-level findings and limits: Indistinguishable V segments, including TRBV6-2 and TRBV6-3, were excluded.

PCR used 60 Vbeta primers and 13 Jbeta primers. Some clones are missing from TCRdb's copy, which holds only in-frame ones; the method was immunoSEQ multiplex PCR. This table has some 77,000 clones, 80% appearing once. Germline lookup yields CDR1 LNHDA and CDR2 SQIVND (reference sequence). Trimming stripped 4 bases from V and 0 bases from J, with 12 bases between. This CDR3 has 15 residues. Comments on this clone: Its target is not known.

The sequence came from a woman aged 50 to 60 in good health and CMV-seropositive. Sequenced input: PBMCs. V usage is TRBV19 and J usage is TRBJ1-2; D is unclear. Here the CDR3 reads CASSSLDPPNYGYTF. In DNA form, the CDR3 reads TGTGCCAGTAGTAGTTTAGATCCGCCTAACTATGGCTACACCTTC.